Each of the 31 T cell receptor beta chains below was sequenced from the same sample in a study of blood T cell repertoires in COVID-19. Libraries were prepared by immunoSEQ multiplex PCR; TCRdb keeps only in-frame clonotypes and omits some of them. The table shows a few hundred thousand clones, with less than 90% occurring only once. Sequencing input: PBMCs or T cells enriched from blood (not recorded which). These receptors were taken from a woman in her 30s who had recovered from COVID-19.

As regards this clone: Other DNA sequences within the sample encode an identical CDR3. This chain uses TRBV9 with TRBJ2-3, with TRBD2 identical over 8 bases. Germline V gene lookup returns CDR1 SGDLS and CDR2 YYNGEE. V lost 0 bases, J lost 3 bases, and 3 bases stayed unmatched. This CDR3 spans 15 amino acids. The CDR3 region has the DNA TGTGCCAGCAGCGTAGGAGGCGGGAGGACAGATACGCAGTATTTT. This sequence encodes CASSVGGGRTDTQYF.

V usage is TRBV7-2 and J usage is TRBJ2-3, with TRBD1 as a possible D gene (5 bases). Trimming pared 2 bases from V and 0 bases from J, leaving 9 bases between. Germline V gene lookup returns CDR1 SGHTA and CDR2 FQGNSA. This CDR3 is 15 amino acids long. CDR3 sequence reads: CASSLNRQSTDTQYF. The CDR3 DNA sequence: TGTGCCAGCAGCTTAAACAGGCAAAGCACAGATACGCAGTATTTT.

V usage is TRBV7-8 and J usage is TRBJ1-2; 9 bases agree with TRBD1. Germline lookup yields CDR1 SGHVS and CDR2 FQNEAQ. This CDR3 comprises 16 residues. Trimming took 2 bases from V and 5 from J; bases not matched to a gene: 9. The DNA of the CDR3 is TGTGCCAGCAGCTTACACCAACAGGGGGCTGGGTATGGCTACACCTTC. Its translation: CASSLHQQGAGYGYTF.

J is TRBJ1-5 and V is TRBV5-1; possible D gene TRBD1, 5 bases. V shed 0 bases and J shed 4 bases, with 14 bases lying between them. Looked up from germline, CDR1 is SGHRS and CDR2 is YFSETQ. This CDR3 has 16 amino acids. The CDR3, as DNA: TGCGCCAGCAGCTTGGCGTGGGGGGACCCGAATCAGCCCCAGCATTTT. Translation: CASSLAWGDPNQPQHF.

The V gene is TRBV10-3, the J gene TRBJ2-7; D perhaps matches TRBD2 (5 bases). Germline values: CDR1 ENHRY, CDR2 SYGVKD. The CDR3 contains 13 residues. Trimming removed 10 bases from V and 3 bases from J, with 16 bases in between. CDR3 in amino acids: CATTPRENYEQYF. CDR3 sequence (DNA): TGTGCCACAACCCCCCGGGAAAACTACGAGCAGTACTTC.

The chain employs TRBV7-6 and TRBJ2-7, with TRBD2 matching 8 bases. The CDR3 is 17 residues long. Per germline, CDR1 SGHVS and CDR2 FNYEAQ. Trimming cost V 5 bases and J 0 bases; bases outside gene matches: 12. The CDR3 loop is CASSPLLQSGGSYEQYF. CDR3 bases: TGTGCCAGCAGCCCCCTACTCCAAAGCGGGGGCTCCTACGAGCAGTACTTC.

The rearrangement joins TRBV28 to TRBJ1-3, with 9 bases lining up with TRBD1. V gave up 4 bases and J gave up 1 base; unmatched junction bases: 14. Germline V lookup: CDR1 MDHEN, CDR2 SYDVKM. This CDR3 is built from 19 residues. The CDR3 reads CASSSYRDREDISGNTIYF. The CDR3 nucleotides read TGTGCCAGCAGTTCGTACCGGGACAGGGAAGATATTTCTGGAAACACCATATATTTT.

The J gene is TRBJ2-3, the V gene TRBV28, with 7 bases aligning to TRBD1. CDR3 size: 19 residues. Trimming at V came to 5 bases and at J to 2 bases, leaving 19 bases not matched to a gene. Germline-derived CDR1 and CDR2 are MDHEN and SYDVKM. CDR3 DNA sequence: TGTGCCAGCAGTGCCTCCCGGGACAGAACCTTCTTACACACAGATACGCAGTATTTT. Translated: CASSASRDRTFLHTDTQYF.

The V and J genes are TRBV19 and TRBJ1-5; 7 bases are shared with TRBD1. Germline V gene data show CDR1 as LNHDA and CDR2 as SQIVND (reference sequence). This CDR3 has 15 amino acids. V lost 6 bases and J lost 4; bases outside the gene matches: 9. For the CDR3, the DNA is TGTGCCAGTAGCCGACAGGGCCGAAAAAATCAGCCCCAGCATTTT. Its translation: CASSRQGRKNQPQHF.

Comment on this clone: Compared with germline, one end of the junction differs, possibly owing to a read error. The J gene is TRBJ1-1, the V gene TRBV19; 8 bases match TRBD1. The CDR3 length is 14 residues. Germline lookup yields CDR1 LNHDA and CDR2 SQIVND (reference sequence). The CDR3 coding sequence is TGTGCCAGTAGTGCCTACAGGGGGAACAATGAAGCTTTCTTT. Translated: CASSAYRGNNEAFF.

This sequence joins TRBV5-6 and TRBJ2-5, with TRBD1 matching over 7 bases. Unmatched junction bases numbered 2, after V lost 4 bases and J lost 2 bases. Looked up from germline, CDR1 is SGHDT and CDR2 is YYEEEE. The CDR3 has 13 amino acids. The CDR3 sequence is CASSRGQQETQYF. The CDR3, as DNA: TGTGCCAGCAGCCGGGGACAGCAAGAGACCCAGTACTTC.

This clone was counted only a few times. The CDR3 nucleotides are TGTGCCAGCAGCCAAGAGGGCAGCCAGGGCGGCTACACCTTC. This gives the protein CASSQEGSQGGYTF. The chain has TRBV3-1 (or the pseudogene TRBV3-2) and TRBJ1-2; the D gene is possibly TRBD1 (5 bases). CDR1 and CDR2 from the germline V gene are LGHDT and YNNKEL (reference sequence). CDR3 length equals 14 residues. V lost 0 bases and J lost 8, with 13 bases in between.

The V gene is TRBV5-1, the J gene TRBJ2-6; 12 bases line up with TRBD1. After removal of 2 bases from V and 3 bases from J, the junction contained 6 bases not matched to a gene. The CDR3 is 18 amino acids. CDR1 is SGHRS and CDR2 is YFSETQ in the germline V gene. The CDR3 loop is CASSFGTGGRSGANVLTF. CDR3 in DNA: TGCGCCAGCAGCTTTGGGACAGGGGGCAGAAGTGGGGCCAACGTCCTGACTTTC. The full variable domain, completed using reference TRBV5-1 and TRBJ2-6, is KAGVTQTPRYLIKTRGQQVTLSCSPISGHRSVSWYQQTPGQGLQFLFEYFSETQRNKGNFPGRFSGRQFSNSRSEMNVSTLELGDSALYLCASSFGTGGRSGANVLTFGAGSRLTVL.

The chain recombines TRBV7-2 with TRBJ1-6, with TRBD1 identical over 9 bases. This CDR3 is built from 15 residues. Trimming cost V 5 bases and J 6 bases; bases outside gene matches: 5. The germline V gene encodes CDR1 SGHTA and CDR2 FQGNSA. CDR3 amino acids: CASSPQGAANSPLHF. The CDR3 DNA sequence: TGTGCCAGCAGCCCACAGGGGGCGGCTAATTCACCCCTCCACTTT.

The rearrangement uses TRBV7-7 and TRBJ2-5; possible D gene TRBD1, 6 bases. V was cut by 5 bases and J by 5 bases, with 15 bases left in between. Germline CDR1 and CDR2: SSHAT and FNYEAQ (reference sequence). CDR3 length: 14 amino acids. CDR3 loop: CASSPSSQGETQYF. CDR3 sequence (DNA): TGTGCCAGCAGCCCCTCGTCTCAGGGGGAGACCCAGTACTTC.

The chain uses TRBV18 and TRBJ2-1, with D possibly matching TRBD2 (6 bases). V shed 3 bases and J shed 10 bases, with 22 bases lying between them. Germline assignment: CDR1 KGHSH and CDR2 LQKENI. This CDR3 spans 16 amino acids. CDR3: CASSPVSGTPSGEQFF. The CDR3 DNA reads as TGTGCCAGCTCACCTGTCTCCGGGACTCCCTCTGGGGAGCAGTTCTTC. Based on the CDR3 plus reference TRBV18 and TRBJ2-1, the full variable domain is NAGVMQNPRHLVRRRGQEARLRCSPMKGHSHVYWYRQLPEEGLKFMVYLQKENIIDESGMPKERFSAEFPKEGPSILRIQQVVRGDSAAYFCASSPVSGTPSGEQFFGPGTRLTVL.

DNA of the CDR3: TGTGCCAGCAGCCACGGGGAGCACGAGCAGTACTTC. This encodes CASSHGEHEQYF. The chain is built from TRBV6-5 and TRBJ2-7; maybe TRBD2 (5 bases). This CDR3 has 12 amino acids. V was pared by 6 bases and J by 5 bases, with 11 bases between. Germline V gene sequence: CDR1 MNHEY, CDR2 SVGAGI.

As regards this clone: Different DNA sequences within this sample yield the same CDR3. The chain couples TRBV19 to TRBJ1-1; maybe TRBD1 (5 bases). Trimming left V 5 bases short and J 1 base short, with 8 bases between. Germline V gene lookup returns CDR1 LNHDA and CDR2 SQIVND (reference sequence). The CDR3 has 13 amino acids. The CDR3: CASSPGQNTEAFF. In DNA, the CDR3 is TGTGCCAGTAGTCCCGGACAGAACACTGAAGCTTTCTTT. Based on the CDR3 plus reference TRBV19 and TRBJ1-1, the full variable domain is DGGITQSPKYLFRKEGQNVTLSCEQNLNHDAMYWYRQDPGQGLRLIYYSQIVNDFQKGDIAEGYSVSREKKESFPLTVTSAQKNPTAFYLCASSPGQNTEAFFGQGTRLTVV.

V usage is TRBV5-1 and J usage is TRBJ2-7; D perhaps matches TRBD1 (6 bases). The CDR3 consists of 14 residues. V was pared by 0 bases and J by 3 bases, with 10 bases between. In germline, CDR1 is SGHRS, CDR2 YFSETQ. This CDR3 is CASSLGQASYEQYF. The CDR3 DNA follows: TGCGCCAGCAGCTTGGGACAGGCCAGCTACGAGCAGTACTTC.

The chain carries TRBV28 and TRBJ1-4; TRBD1 is a possible D gene (6 bases). Trimming removed 1 base from V and 7 bases from J, with 13 bases in between. CDR1 MDHEN and CDR2 SYDVKM come from the germline V gene. This CDR3 has 15 amino acids. The CDR3 coding sequence is TGTGCCAGCAGTTTATCCCAGGGGTTTCTTGAAAAACTGTTTTTT. Amino acids: CASSLSQGFLEKLFF.

The J gene is TRBJ2-5, the V gene TRBV29-1; 11 bases line up with TRBD2. With 5 bases clipped from V and 4 bases from J, the junction kept 6 bases outside the gene matches. Per the germline V gene, CDR1 is SQVTM and CDR2 is ANQGSEA. The CDR3 sequence is 14 residues long. CDR3 sequence reads: CSVSLAGGRETQYF. The CDR3 DNA reads as TGCAGCGTTTCGCTAGCGGGGGGCCGAGAGACCCAGTACTTC.

V usage is TRBV7-5 and J usage is TRBJ2-3; the table's TRBD2 call for D was not verified on the DNA. TRBV7-5 is deemed a pseudogene. The CDR3 contains 14 residues. The CDR3 region is CARSLGGLGDTQYF. CDR3 DNA sequence: TGTGCCAGAAGCTTAGGCGGTTTAGGAGATACGCAGTATTTT.

This rearrangement joins TRBV2 to TRBJ2-4; possibly TRBD2 for D (7 bases). Germline V CDR1 and CDR2: SNHLY, FYNNEI. Trimming left V 6 bases short and J 11 bases short, with 11 bases between. This CDR3 has 11 amino acids. The CDR3 protein is CASSREGVQYF. CDR3 bases: TGTGCCAGCAGCAGGGAGGGGGTTCAGTACTTC.

J is TRBJ2-7 and V is TRBV5-5, with 7 nucleotides matching TRBD1. The CDR3 extends over 12 amino acids. V lost 4 bases, J lost 4 bases, and 2 bases stayed unmatched. Germline V gives CDR1 SGHKS, CDR2 YYEKEE (reference sequence). DNA for the CDR3: TGTGCCAGCAGCGCCAGGGGGTACGAGCAGTACTTC. As protein: CASSARGYEQYF.

A single count supports this clone. The chain carries TRBV2 and TRBJ1-2, with D perhaps TRBD1 (6 bases). The CDR3 has 14 amino acids. Germline CDR1 is SNHLY and CDR2 is FYNNEI. The V gene lost 1 base and the J gene lost 7 bases, with 13 bases spanning the gap. Here the CDR3 DNA reads TGTGCCAGCAGTGAAGTAGAGGGGGTGGTTGGCTACACCTTC. Protein: CASSEVEGVVGYTF.

This clone occurred once. The chain is built from TRBV6-1 and TRBJ1-6, with 7 bases matching TRBD1. Germline V CDR1 and CDR2: MNHNS, SASEGT. The trim removed 2 bases at V and 6 bases at J, leaving 4 bases unmatched. The CDR3 covers 15 residues. DNA of the CDR3: TGTGCCAGCAGTGAAACGACAGGGAGTAATTCACCCCTCCACTTT. Translating it yields CASSETTGSNSPLHF.

Of note for this clone: In the same sample, other DNA sequences code for this CDR3. The chain combines TRBV11-2 with TRBJ2-7; maybe TRBD1 (5 bases). Per the germline V gene, CDR1 is SGHAT and CDR2 is FQNNGV. This CDR3 contains 12 residues. V was clipped by 2 bases and J by 4 bases, with 6 bases between them. DNA of the CDR3: TGTGCCAGCAGCTTAAGGGGATACGAGCAGTACTTC. Protein: CASSLRGYEQYF.

The genes are TRBV24-1 and TRBJ2-7; D is perhaps TRBD2 (6 bases). Trimming took off 4 bases at V and 6 bases at J, with 18 bases between the two ends. This CDR3 comprises 15 residues. CDR1 KGHDR and CDR2 SFDVKD come from the germline V gene. Written as DNA, the CDR3 is TGTGCCACCAGTGACCCCGGAGGGGTTCACTCCGAGCAGTACTTC. Translated: CATSDPGGVHSEQYF.

The V call is TRBV27, the J call TRBJ1-5; D gene uncertain. The CDR3 totals 10 residues. V shed 6 bases and J shed 9 bases, with 6 bases lying between them. The germline V gene encodes CDR1 MNHEY and CDR2 SMNVEV (reference sequence). This CDR3 is CASSPGPQHF. DNA for the CDR3: TGTGCCAGCAGCCCAGGGCCCCAGCATTTT.

This chain links TRBV27 with TRBJ1-6; 8 bases are a match to TRBD1. J lost 6 bases, V lost 5 bases, and 3 bases had no gene match. Germline CDR1 and CDR2: MNHEY and SMNVEV (reference sequence). This CDR3 has 14 residues. CDR3 nucleotide sequence: TGTGCCAGCAGTACAGGACAGGGTAATTCACCCCTCCACTTT. Translation gives CASSTGQGNSPLHF.

The chain couples TRBV7-9 to TRBJ1-2, with 9 positions matching TRBD1. The CDR3 extends over 15 amino acids. V lost 0 bases and J lost 4; bases outside the gene matches: 3. CDR1 and CDR2 (germline): SEHNR, FQNEAQ (reference sequence). CDR3 protein: CASSLAGTGSYGYTF. In nucleotides, the CDR3 is TGTGCCAGCAGCTTAGCCGGGACAGGGAGCTATGGCTACACCTTC.